This TCR beta chain was found in a study of blood T cell repertoires in COVID-19. Study details: The United States, Italy and Spain supplied acute and convalescent COVID-19 samples.

The CDR3 is 14 residues long. Germline V CDR1 and CDR2: SGHRS, YFSETQ. Trimming took off 1 base at V and 2 bases at J, with 9 bases between the two ends. Clones were sequenced by immunoSEQ multiplex PCR, and TCRdb holds only the in-frame ones, with some missing. The table shows 70,000 to 85,000 clones, with about four fifths occurring only once. This clone appeared a single time. The sample was peripheral blood. J is TRBJ1-1 and V is TRBV5-1; a possible D gene is TRBD1 (6 bases). This clonotype was obtained from an elderly man with acute or convalescent COVID-19. CDR3 protein: CASSLTDRNTEAFF. The CDR3 nucleotides are TGCGCCAGCAGCTTGACGGACAGAAACACTGAAGCTTTCTTT.